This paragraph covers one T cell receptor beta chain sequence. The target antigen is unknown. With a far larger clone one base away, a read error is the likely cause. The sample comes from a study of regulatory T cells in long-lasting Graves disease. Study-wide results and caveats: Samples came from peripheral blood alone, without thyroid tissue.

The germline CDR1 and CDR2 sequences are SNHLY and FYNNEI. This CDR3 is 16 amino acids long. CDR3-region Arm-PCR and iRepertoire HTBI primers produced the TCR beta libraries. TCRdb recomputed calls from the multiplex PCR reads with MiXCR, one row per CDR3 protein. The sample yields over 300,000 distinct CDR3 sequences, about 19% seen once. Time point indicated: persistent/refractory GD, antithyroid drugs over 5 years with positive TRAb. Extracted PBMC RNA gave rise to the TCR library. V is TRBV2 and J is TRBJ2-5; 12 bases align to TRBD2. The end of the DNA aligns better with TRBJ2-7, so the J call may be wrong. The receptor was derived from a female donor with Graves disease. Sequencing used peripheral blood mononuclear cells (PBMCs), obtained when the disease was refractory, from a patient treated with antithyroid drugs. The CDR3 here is CASSLAGGLDLYEQYF. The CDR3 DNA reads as TGTGCCAGCAGTCTAGCGGGGGGGTTGGATCTCTACGAGCAGTACTTC.